The T cell receptor beta chain described here comes from a study of T cells after yellow fever vaccination. TCRdb passed the 5' RACE reads through MiXCR, listing each CDR3 protein once. The sample has about 220,000 distinct CDR3 sequences, 3% to 4% seen once. This clonotype has ten or more counts. What it binds is unknown. The germline V and J ends were trimmed by 5 bases and 6 bases, with 19 bases remaining between them. The CDR3 sequence is 16 residues long. Notes on the study in general: Contamination of FACS-sorted repertoires by abundant clonotypes from the bulk population could occur. A weaker secondary response peaked on day 5, the primary on day 15. Subsequent booster samples again held most clones from primary vaccination (roughly 95% CD4, 85% to 90% CD8).

The TCR was taken from a man aged 18 to 29 who received the YFV17D yellow fever vaccine. Source: CD4+ T cells sorted from PBMCs, taken 10 days after the yellow fever booster vaccination. The chain uses TRBV12-3 or TRBV12-4 and TRBJ2-2; no clear D. CDR3 sequence: CASSPGKGPVAGELFF. CDR3 nucleotides: TGTGCCAGCAGTCCCGGAAAGGGCCCGGTGGCCGGGGAGCTGTTTTTT.